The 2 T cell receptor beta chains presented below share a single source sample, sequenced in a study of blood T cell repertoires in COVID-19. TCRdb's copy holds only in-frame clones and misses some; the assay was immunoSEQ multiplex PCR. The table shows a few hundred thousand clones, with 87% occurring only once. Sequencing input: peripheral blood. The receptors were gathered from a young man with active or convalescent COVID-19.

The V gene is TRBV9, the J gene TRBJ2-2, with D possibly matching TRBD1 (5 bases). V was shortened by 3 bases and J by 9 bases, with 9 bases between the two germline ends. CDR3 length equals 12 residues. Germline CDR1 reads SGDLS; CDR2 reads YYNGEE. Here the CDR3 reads CASSGPGRELFF. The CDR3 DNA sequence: TGTGCCAGCAGCGGGCCAGGGAGGGAGCTGTTTTTT.

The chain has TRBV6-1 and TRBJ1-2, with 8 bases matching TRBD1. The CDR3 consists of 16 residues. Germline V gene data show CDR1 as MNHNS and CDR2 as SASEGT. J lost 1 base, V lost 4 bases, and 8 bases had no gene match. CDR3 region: CASSARGQGGNYGYTF. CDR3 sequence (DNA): TGTGCCAGCAGTGCCCGCGGACAGGGAGGTAACTATGGCTACACCTTC.